This T cell receptor (beta chain) was recovered during a study of control samples from healthy donors and cancer patients. Concerning this clone: One junction end does not reproduce the germline sequence, and a read error may be involved.

Libraries were prepared by immunoSEQ multiplex PCR; TCRdb keeps only in-frame clonotypes and omits some of them. In the table there are around 230,000 clones, around 94% of which are singletons. The germline V gene has CDR1 MNHEY and CDR2 SVGEGT. The CDR3 is 13 residues long. Sample: blood. This chain joins TRBV6-2 or TRBV6-3 and TRBJ1-5; TRBD1 aligns across 9 bases. The clonotype comes from a man aged 50 to 59 in good health. The CDR3 DNA follows: TGTGCCAGCAGCCGGGACAGGGATCAGCGCCAGCATTTT. It is translated as CASSRDRDQRQHF.